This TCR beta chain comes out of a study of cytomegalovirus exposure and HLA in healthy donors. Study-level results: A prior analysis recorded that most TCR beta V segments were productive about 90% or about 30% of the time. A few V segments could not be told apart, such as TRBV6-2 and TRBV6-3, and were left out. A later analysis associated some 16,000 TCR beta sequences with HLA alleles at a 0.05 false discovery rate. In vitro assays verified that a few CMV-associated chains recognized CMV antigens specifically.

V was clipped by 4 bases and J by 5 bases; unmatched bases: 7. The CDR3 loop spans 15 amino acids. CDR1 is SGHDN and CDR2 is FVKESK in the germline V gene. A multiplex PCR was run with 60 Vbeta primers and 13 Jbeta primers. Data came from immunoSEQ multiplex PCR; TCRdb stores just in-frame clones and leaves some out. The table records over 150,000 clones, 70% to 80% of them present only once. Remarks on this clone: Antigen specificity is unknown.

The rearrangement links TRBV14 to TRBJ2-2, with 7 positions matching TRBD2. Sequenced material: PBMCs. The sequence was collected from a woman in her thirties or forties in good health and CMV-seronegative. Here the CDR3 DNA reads TGTGCCAGCAGCCGTCGACTAGCTAGGACCGGGGAGCTGTTTTTT. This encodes CASSRRLARTGELFF.